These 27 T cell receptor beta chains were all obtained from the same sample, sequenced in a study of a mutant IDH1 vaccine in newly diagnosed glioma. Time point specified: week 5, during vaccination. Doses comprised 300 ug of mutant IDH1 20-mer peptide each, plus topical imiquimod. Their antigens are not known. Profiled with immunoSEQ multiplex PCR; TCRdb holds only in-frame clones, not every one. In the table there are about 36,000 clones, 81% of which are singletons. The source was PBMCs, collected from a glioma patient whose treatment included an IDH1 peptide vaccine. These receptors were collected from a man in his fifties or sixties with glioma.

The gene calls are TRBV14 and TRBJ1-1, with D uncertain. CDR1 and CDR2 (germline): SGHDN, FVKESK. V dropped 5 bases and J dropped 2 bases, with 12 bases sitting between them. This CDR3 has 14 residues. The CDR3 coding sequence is TGTGCCAGCAGCTCCAGGTCAGGAAACACTGAAGCTTTCTTT. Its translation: CASSSRSGNTEAFF.

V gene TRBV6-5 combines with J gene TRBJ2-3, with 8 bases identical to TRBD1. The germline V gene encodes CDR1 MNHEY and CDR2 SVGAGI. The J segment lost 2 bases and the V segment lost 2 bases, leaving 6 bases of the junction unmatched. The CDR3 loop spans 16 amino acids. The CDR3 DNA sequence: TGTGCCAGCAGTTACCGGACAGGGCGGGACACAGATACGCAGTATTTT. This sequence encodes CASSYRTGRDTDTQYF.

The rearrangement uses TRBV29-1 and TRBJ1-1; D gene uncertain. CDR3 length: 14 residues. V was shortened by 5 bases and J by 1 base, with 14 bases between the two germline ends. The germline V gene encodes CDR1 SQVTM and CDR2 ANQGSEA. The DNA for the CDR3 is TGCAGCGTTTCGCCGGACGGCCCGAACACTGAAGCTTTCTTT. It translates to CSVSPDGPNTEAFF.

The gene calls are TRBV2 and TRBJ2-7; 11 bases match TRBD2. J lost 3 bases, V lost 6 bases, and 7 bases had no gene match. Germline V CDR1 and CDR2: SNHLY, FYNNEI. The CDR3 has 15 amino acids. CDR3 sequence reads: CASRPSSGRNYEQYF. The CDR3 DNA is TGTGCCAGCAGACCCTCTAGCGGGAGGAACTACGAGCAGTACTTC.

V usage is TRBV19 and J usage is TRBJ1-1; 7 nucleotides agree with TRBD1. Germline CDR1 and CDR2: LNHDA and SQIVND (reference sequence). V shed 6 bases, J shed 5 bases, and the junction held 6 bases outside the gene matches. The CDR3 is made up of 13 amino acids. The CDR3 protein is CASSMGQLTEAFF. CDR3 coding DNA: TGTGCCAGTAGCATGGGACAGTTGACTGAAGCTTTCTTT.

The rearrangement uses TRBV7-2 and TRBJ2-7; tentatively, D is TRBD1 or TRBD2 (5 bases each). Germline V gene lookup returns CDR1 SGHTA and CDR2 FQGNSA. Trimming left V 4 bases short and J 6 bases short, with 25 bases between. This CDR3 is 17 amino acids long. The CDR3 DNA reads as TGTGCCAGCAGCTGGGTAAACCGGGACCCCCCGGGGAGCGAGCAGTACTTC. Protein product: CASSWVNRDPPGSEQYF. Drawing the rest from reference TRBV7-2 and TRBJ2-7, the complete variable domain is GAGVSQSPSNKVTEKGKDVELRCDPISGHTALYWYRQSLGQGLEFLIYFQGNSAPDKSGLPSDRFSAERTGGSVSTLTIQRTQQEDSAVYLCASSWVNRDPPGSEQYFGPGTRLTVT.

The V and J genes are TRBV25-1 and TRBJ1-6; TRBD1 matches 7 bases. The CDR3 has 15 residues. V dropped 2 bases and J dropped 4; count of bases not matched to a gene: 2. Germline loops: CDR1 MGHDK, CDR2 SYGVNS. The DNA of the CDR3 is TGTGCCAGCAGTGAAAGGGGGCCTTATAATTCACCCCTCCACTTT. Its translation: CASSERGPYNSPLHF. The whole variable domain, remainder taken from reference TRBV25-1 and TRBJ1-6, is EADIYQTPRYLVIGTGKKITLECSQTMGHDKMYWYQQDPGMELHLIHYSYGVNSTEKGDLSSESTVSRIRTEHFPLTLESARPSHTSQYLCASSERGPYNSPLHFGNGTRLTVT.

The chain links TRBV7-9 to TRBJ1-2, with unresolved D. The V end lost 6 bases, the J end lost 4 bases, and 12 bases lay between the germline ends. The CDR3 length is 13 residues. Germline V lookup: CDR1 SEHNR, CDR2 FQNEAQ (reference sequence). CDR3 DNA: TGTGCCAGCAGACCCTCGAGCTCCTATGGCTACACCTTC. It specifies CASRPSSSYGYTF.

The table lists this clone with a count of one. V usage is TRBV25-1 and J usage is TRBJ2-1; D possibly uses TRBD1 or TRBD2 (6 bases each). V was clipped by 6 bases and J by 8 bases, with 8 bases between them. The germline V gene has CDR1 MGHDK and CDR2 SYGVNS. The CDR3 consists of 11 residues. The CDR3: CASRRGDEQFF. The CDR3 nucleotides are TGTGCCAGCAGAAGGGGGGATGAGCAGTTCTTC.

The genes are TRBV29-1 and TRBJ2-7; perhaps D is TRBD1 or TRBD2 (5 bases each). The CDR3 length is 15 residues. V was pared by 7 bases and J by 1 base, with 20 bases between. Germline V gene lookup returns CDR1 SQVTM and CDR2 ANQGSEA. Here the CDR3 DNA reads TGCAGCGCACGGGACGGCCAAGCCTGGTCCTACGAGCAGTACTTC. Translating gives CSARDGQAWSYEQYF.

The CDR3 nucleotides are TGTGCCAGTAGTTCAAGACGTGCAGATACGCAGTATTTT. Encoded protein: CASSSRRADTQYF. V is TRBV19 and J is TRBJ2-3; D uncertain. There are 13 residues in the CDR3. CDR1 is LNHDA and CDR2 is SQIVND in the germline V gene (reference sequence). Trimming took 5 bases from V and 4 from J, leaving 10 bases between them.

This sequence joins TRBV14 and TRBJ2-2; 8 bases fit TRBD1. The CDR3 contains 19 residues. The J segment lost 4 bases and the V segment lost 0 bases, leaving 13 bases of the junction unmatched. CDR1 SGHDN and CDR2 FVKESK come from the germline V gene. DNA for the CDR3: TGTGCCAGCAGCCAAGAAGGTATTTGGCAGGGGGCCCTCACCGGGGAGCTGTTTTTT. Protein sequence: CASSQEGIWQGALTGELFF. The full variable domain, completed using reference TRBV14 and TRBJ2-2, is EAGVTQFPSHSVIEKGQTVTLRCDPISGHDNLYWYRRVMGKEIKFLLHFVKESKQDESGMPNNRFLAERTGGTYSTLKVQPAELEDSGVYFCASSQEGIWQGALTGELFFGEGSRLTVL.

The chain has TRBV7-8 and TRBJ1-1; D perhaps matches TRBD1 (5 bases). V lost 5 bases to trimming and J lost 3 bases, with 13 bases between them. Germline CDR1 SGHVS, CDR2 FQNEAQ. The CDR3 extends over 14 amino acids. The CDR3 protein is CASSPRQRDTEAFF. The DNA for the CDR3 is TGTGCCAGCAGCCCGCGACAGCGGGACACTGAAGCTTTCTTT.

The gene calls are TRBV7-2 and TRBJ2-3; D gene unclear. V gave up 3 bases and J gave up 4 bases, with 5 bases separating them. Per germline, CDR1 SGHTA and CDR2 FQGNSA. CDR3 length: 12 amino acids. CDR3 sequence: CASSFGSDTQYF. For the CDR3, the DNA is TGTGCCAGCAGCTTTGGTTCAGATACGCAGTATTTT.

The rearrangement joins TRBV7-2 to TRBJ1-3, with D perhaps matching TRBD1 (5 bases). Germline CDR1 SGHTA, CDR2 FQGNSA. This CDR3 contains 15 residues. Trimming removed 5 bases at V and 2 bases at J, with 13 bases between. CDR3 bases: TGTGCCAGCAGCAGTACCCAGGGTGCTGGAAACACCATATATTTT. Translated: CASSSTQGAGNTIYF.

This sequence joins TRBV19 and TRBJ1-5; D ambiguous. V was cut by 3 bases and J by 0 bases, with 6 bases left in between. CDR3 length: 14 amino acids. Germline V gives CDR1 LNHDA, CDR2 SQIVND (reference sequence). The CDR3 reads CASSIDYSNQPQHF. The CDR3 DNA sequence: TGTGCCAGTAGTATCGACTATAGCAATCAGCCCCAGCATTTT.

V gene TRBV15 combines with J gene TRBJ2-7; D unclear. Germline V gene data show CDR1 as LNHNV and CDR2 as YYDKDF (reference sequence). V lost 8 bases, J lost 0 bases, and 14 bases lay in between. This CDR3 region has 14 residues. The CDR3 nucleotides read TGTGCCACCCGTCGCTTAAGGAGCTCCTACGAGCAGTACTTC. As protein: CATRRLRSSYEQYF.

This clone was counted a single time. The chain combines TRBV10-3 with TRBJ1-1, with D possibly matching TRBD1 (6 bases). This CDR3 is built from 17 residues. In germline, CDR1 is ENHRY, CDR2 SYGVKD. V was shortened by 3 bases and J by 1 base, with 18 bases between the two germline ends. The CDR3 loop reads CAISDPSLGGGNTEAFF. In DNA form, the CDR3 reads TGTGCCATCAGTGACCCCTCCCTAGGGGGGGGGAACACTGAAGCTTTCTTT.

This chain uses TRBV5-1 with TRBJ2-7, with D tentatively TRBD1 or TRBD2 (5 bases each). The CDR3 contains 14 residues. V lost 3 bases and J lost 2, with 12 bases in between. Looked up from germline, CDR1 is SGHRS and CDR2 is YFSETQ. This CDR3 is CASSSVGVTYEQYF. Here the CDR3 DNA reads TGCGCCAGCAGCTCTGTGGGGGTTACCTACGAGCAGTACTTC.

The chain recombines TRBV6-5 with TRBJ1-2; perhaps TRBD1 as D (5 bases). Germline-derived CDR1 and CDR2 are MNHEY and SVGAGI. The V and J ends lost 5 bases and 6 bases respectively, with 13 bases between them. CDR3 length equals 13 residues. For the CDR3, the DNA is TGTGCCAGCAGTCGGGGATCGGGGCATGGCTACACCTTC. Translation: CASSRGSGHGYTF.

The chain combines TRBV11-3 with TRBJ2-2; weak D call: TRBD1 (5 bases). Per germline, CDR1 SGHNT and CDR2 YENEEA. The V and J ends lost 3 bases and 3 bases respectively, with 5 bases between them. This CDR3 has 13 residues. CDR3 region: CASSFRDTGELFF. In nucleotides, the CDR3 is TGTGCCAGCAGCTTCAGGGACACCGGGGAGCTGTTTTTT.

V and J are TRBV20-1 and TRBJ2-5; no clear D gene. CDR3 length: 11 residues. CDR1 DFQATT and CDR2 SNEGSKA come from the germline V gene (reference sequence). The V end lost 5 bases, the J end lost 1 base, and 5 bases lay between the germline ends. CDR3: CSAVLQETQYF. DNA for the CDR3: TGCAGTGCTGTACTCCAAGAGACCCAGTACTTC.

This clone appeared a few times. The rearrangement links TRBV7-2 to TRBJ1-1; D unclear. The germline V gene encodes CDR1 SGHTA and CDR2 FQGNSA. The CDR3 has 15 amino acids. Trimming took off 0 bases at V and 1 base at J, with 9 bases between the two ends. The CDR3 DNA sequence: TGTGCCAGCAGCTTAGCGTGGGTGGGGAACACTGAAGCTTTCTTT. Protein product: CASSLAWVGNTEAFF.

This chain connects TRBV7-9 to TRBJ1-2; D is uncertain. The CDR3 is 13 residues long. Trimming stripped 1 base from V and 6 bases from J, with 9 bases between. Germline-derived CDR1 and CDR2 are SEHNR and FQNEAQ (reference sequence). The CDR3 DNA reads TGTGCCAGCAGCTTAGGGGCAGGAGATGGCTACACCTTC. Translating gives CASSLGAGDGYTF. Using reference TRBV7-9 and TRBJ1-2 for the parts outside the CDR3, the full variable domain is DTGVSQNPRHKITKRGQNVTFRCDPISEHNRLYWYRQTLGQGPEFLTYFQNEAQLEKSRLLSDRFSAERPKGSFSTLEIQRTEQGDSAMYLCASSLGAGDGYTFGSGTRLTVV.

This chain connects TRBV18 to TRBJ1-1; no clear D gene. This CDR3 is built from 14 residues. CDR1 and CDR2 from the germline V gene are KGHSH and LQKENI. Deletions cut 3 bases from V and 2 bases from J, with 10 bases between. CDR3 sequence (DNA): TGTGCCAGCTCACCGGGGAGGAGCAACACTGAAGCTTTCTTT. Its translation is CASSPGRSNTEAFF. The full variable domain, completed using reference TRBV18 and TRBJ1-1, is NAGVMQNPRHLVRRRGQEARLRCSPMKGHSHVYWYRQLPEEGLKFMVYLQKENIIDESGMPKERFSAEFPKEGPSILRIQQVVRGDSAAYFCASSPGRSNTEAFFGQGTRLTVV.

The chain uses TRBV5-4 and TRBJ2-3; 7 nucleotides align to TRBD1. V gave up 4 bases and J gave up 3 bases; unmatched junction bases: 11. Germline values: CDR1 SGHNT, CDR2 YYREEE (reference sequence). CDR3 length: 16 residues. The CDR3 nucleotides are TGTGCCAGCAGCCCTCAGGGGGTCCAGGGTACAGATACGCAGTATTTT. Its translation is CASSPQGVQGTDTQYF.

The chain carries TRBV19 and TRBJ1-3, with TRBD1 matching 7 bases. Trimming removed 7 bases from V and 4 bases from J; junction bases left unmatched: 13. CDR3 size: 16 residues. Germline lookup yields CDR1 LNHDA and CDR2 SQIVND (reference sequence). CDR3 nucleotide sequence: TGTGCCAGTACCAATACCGGGACAGTAGAGGGAAACACCATATATTTT. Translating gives CASTNTGTVEGNTIYF.